This paragraph covers one T cell receptor (beta chain) sequence. Its matching antigen is unknown. Germline loops: CDR1 MGHRA, CDR2 YSYEKL. The CDR3 length is 16 residues. V lost 0 bases, J lost 1 base, and 12 bases lay in between. This PCR relied on a set of 60 Vbeta primers and 13 Jbeta primers. Methods used by the authors: As a later analysis found, there were roughly 80 million unique TCR beta chains, of which some 10 million were shared. Sequencing used immunoSEQ multiplex PCR; TCRdb keeps in-frame clones, though not all of them. V, J and clone size derive from that table, while D and trimming were established from the DNA sequence. The sample comprises 150,000 or so clones, 64% of which are singletons, and about 3% rests with the top ten. This entry comes from a study of cytomegalovirus exposure and HLA in healthy donors. Study-wide results and limits: Many donors shared some public TCRs, even though most TCR sequences were rare.

The chain links TRBV4-1 to TRBJ1-1, with D unresolved. The TCR originated in a woman under 40 in good health and CMV-seropositive. The sample taken for sequencing was PBMCs. The CDR3 loop is CASSQEGGQRNTEAFF. Here the CDR3 DNA reads TGCGCCAGCAGCCAAGAAGGTGGGCAGAGGAACACTGAAGCTTTCTTT.